The rows below give T cell receptor beta chains drawn from one sample of a study of regulatory T cells in long-lasting Graves disease. TCRdb re-analysed the multiplex PCR reads in MiXCR, keeping a single row per CDR3 protein. The sample contains approximately 250,000 distinct CDR3 sequences, approximately 20% of which appear only once. This material consisted of peripheral blood mononuclear cells (PBMCs), taken at new diagnosis, from a patient treated with antithyroid drugs. The receptor set was obtained from a female donor with Graves disease. Both conserved end residues are part of each CDR3. The D gene is left open where the match is weak. Some rows have no size entry. The others give once, few or many, or a class for an expanded clone.

D gene | clone size | J gene | V gene | CDR3 protein | CDR3 DNA
- | few | TRBJ1-4 | TRBV19 | CASSIGAGNEKLFF | TGTGCCAGTAGTATCGGGGCCGGTAATGAAAAACTGTTTTTT
- | many | TRBJ1-2 | TRBV2 | CASSSTARGGYTF | TGTGCCAGCAGTTCGACGGCTAGGGGCGGCTACACCTTC
TRBD1 | many | TRBJ2-3 | TRBV5-1 | CASSRGQGTDTQYF | TGCGCCAGCAGCCGGGGACAGGGAACAGATACGCAGTATTTT
- | - | TRBJ2-1 | TRBV12-3/TRBV12-4 | CASSLRDKQLF | TGTGCCAGCAGTTTGAGGGATAAGCAGCTCTTC
- | many | TRBJ1-5 | TRBV27 | CASSYVGLQPQHF | TGTGCCAGCAGTTATGTCGGCCTTCAGCCCCAGCATTTT
- | many | TRBJ2-5 | TRBV7-2 | CASSLGRRWETQYF | TGTGCCAGCAGCTTAGGTAGAAGGTGGGAGACCCAGTACTTC
- | once | TRBJ2-7 | TRBV12-5 | CASGLVGGTEEVRYF | TGTGCTAGTGGTTTGGTCGGCGGAACGGAGGAGGTACGGTACTTC
- | many | TRBJ1-1 | TRBV19 | CASSVERENTEAFF | TGTGCCAGTAGCGTCGAGAGGGAGAACACTGAAGCTTTCTTT
- | many | TRBJ2-3 | TRBV7-9 | CASSPQGTDTQYF | TGTGCCAGCAGTCCGCAGGGTACAGATACGCAGTATTTT
- | few | TRBJ1-4 | TRBV9 | CASSVMGISEKLFF | TGTGCCAGCAGCGTAATGGGGATAAGTGAAAAACTGTTTTTT
TRBD1 | many | TRBJ1-1 | TRBV10-3 | CAISPYRGRMNTEAFF | TGTGCCATCAGTCCCTACAGGGGACGGATGAACACTGAAGCTTTCTTT
TRBD2 | - | TRBJ2-1 | TRBV4-3 | CASSQPGLLYNEQFF | TGCGCCAGCAGCCAACCGGGACTACTCTACAATGAGCAGTTCTTC
TRBD2 | - | TRBJ2-7 | TRBV5-6 | CASSLVAGGNEQYF | TGTGCCAGCAGCTTGGTAGCGGGAGGAAACGAGCAGTACTTC
- | many | TRBJ2-7 | TRBV3-1 | CASSPGGVDYEQYF | TGTGCCAGCAGCCCTGGGGGTGTGGACTACGAGCAGTACTTC
- | many | TRBJ1-1 | TRBV6-5 | CASSYWVNTEAFF | TGTGCCAGCAGTTACTGGGTGAACACTGAAGCTTTCTTT
- | - | TRBJ2-7 | TRBV7-9 | CASSGRVSYEQYF | TGTGCCAGCAGCGGCAGGGTTTCCTACGAGCAGTACTTC
- | few | TRBJ2-7 | TRBV11-3 | CASSRFGRPDEQYF | TGTGCCAGCAGCCGCTTTGGTAGACCTGACGAGCAGTACTTC
- | - | TRBJ2-1 | TRBV2 | CASSKAETYNEQFF | TGTGCCAGCAGTAAAGCGGAAACCTACAATGAGCAGTTCTTC
- | few | TRBJ1-1 | TRBV4-1 | CASSPFIFRADSVGAFF | TGCGCCAGCAGCCCATTTATTTTTCGGGCCGACTCGGTTGGAGCTTTCTTT
TRBD1 | - | TRBJ2-3 | TRBV10-3 | CAISEGTAATDTQYF | TGTGCCATCAGTGAAGGGACAGCGGCCACAGATACGCAGTATTTT
TRBD2 | many | TRBJ2-1 | TRBV6-5 | CASSYRGGTSGKNEQFF | TGTGCCAGCAGTTACCGGGGCGGGACTAGCGGGAAAAATGAGCAGTTCTTC
- | many | TRBJ1-1 | TRBV19 | CASSNGAGARGTEAFF | TGTGCCAGTAGTAATGGGGCAGGGGCGAGGGGCACTGAAGCTTTCTTT
TRBD2 | few | TRBJ2-1 | TRBV6-1 | CASSLTSGRVGNEQFF | TGTGCCAGCAGCCTGACTAGCGGGAGGGTAGGCAATGAGCAGTTCTTC
TRBD2 | - | TRBJ2-3 | TRBV7-2 | CASSSVAGVTDTQYF | TGTGCCAGCAGCTCGGTAGCGGGAGTTACAGATACGCAGTATTTT
- | - | TRBJ2-7 | TRBV18 | CASSPGPAKDEQYF | TGTGCCAGCTCACCAGGGCCAGCGAAAGACGAGCAGTACTTC